Presented here are 18 T cell receptor beta chains from one specimen sequenced in a study. TCRdb redid the calling of the RT-PCR reads with MiXCR, one entry per CDR3 protein. The sample carries more than 550,000 distinct CDR3 sequences, more than 13% recorded once. The sequencing input was memory CD4+ T cells from blood. The receptors derive from a female donor in good health, serving as a healthy control.

This clonotype was counted only a few times. A clone one base away is much larger, so this may be a read error. V is TRBV9 and J is TRBJ1-2; a possible D gene is TRBD1 (6 bases). Germline V gene sequence: CDR1 SGDLS, CDR2 YYNGEE. The CDR3 contains 12 residues. V was trimmed by 5 bases and J by 7 bases, leaving 12 bases between them. CDR3: CASRAGAGGYTF. The CDR3 DNA sequence: TGTGCCAGCAGGGCAGGGGCGGGTGGCTACACCTTC.

This clonotype has ten or more counts. The rearrangement links TRBV12-3 or TRBV12-4 to TRBJ1-1; possible D gene TRBD1, 6 bases. V gave up 6 bases and J gave up 6 bases, with 14 bases separating them. There are 13 residues in the CDR3. The CDR3 loop reads CASRSEGESEAFF. As DNA, the CDR3 is TGTGCCAGCAGATCCGAGGGGGAATCTGAAGCTTTCTTT.

This clonotype was observed many times. V gene TRBV18 combines with J gene TRBJ1-5, with TRBD1 matching 12 bases. This CDR3 region has 16 residues. Germline-derived CDR1 and CDR2 are KGHSH and LQKENI. V lost 4 bases to trimming and J lost 2 bases; unmatched junction nucleotides: 3. This CDR3 reads CASSRGQGAGNQPQHF. In nucleotides, the CDR3 is TGTGCCAGCTCACGGGGACAGGGGGCCGGCAATCAGCCCCAGCATTTT.

Many counts were recorded for this clonotype. The rearrangement joins TRBV10-3 to TRBJ2-1; D is possibly TRBD1 (6 bases). The ends were cut back, 8 bases at V and 8 bases at J, with 16 bases in the middle. Germline values: CDR1 ENHRY, CDR2 SYGVKD. The CDR3 runs 13 residues. CDR3 nucleotides: TGTGCCATCTGCTACAGGGCCGAGGATGAGCAGTTCTTC. Translating it yields CAICYRAEDEQFF.

As for this clonotype: A much larger clone differs from this one at a single base, so this may be a read error. This chain connects TRBV7-7 to TRBJ2-3, with D uncertain. The CDR3 extends over 14 amino acids. Germline V lookup: CDR1 SSHAT, CDR2 FNYEAQ (reference sequence). The CDR3 here is CASSSESPGDTQYF. CDR3 nucleotide sequence: TGTGCTAGCAGCTCCGAATCCCCCGGGGATACGCAGTATTTT.

This clonotype appeared a few times. The rearrangement links TRBV27 to TRBJ2-1; D not resolved. This CDR3 contains 15 residues. Germline-derived CDR1 and CDR2 are MNHEY and SMNVEV (reference sequence). Trimming removed 5 bases from V and 5 bases from J, with 16 bases in between. This CDR3 is CASSPRVYHNNEQFF. The DNA of the CDR3 is TGTGCCAGCAGTCCAAGGGTGTACCACAACAATGAGCAGTTCTTC.

J is TRBJ1-1 and V is TRBV5-1, with D possibly being TRBD1 (6 bases). This CDR3 region has 15 residues. Trimming removed 3 bases at V and 1 base at J, with 13 bases between. Per germline, CDR1 SGHRS and CDR2 YFSETQ. CDR3 sequence (DNA): TGCGCCAGCAGCTGGACCGGACAGAGGAACACTGAAGCTTTCTTT. It specifies CASSWTGQRNTEAFF.

This clonotype was recorded a few times. The chain combines TRBV20-1 with TRBJ1-5, with 8 nucleotides matching TRBD1. Germline V lookup: CDR1 DFQATT, CDR2 SNEGSKA (reference sequence). CDR3 length: 16 amino acids. V was pared by 3 bases and J by 0 bases, with 7 bases of the junction left unmatched. The CDR3 nucleotides read TGCAGTGCTAGTAAGCAGGGGGCAGGTAGCAATCAGCCCCAGCATTTT. Residues: CSASKQGAGSNQPQHF.

This rearrangement joins TRBV7-9 to TRBJ1-1; D is ambiguous. Germline V CDR1 and CDR2: SEHNR, FQNEAQ (reference sequence). The CDR3 has 14 residues. V lost 0 bases, J lost 5 bases, and 10 bases lay in between. CDR3 nucleotides: TGTGCCAGCAGCTTAGCTGTAAGAGGGACTGAAGCTTTCTTT. Translation gives CASSLAVRGTEAFF.

The chain combines TRBV7-2 with TRBJ1-3; D is possibly TRBD1 (6 bases). This CDR3 spans 15 amino acids. V lost 5 bases to trimming and J lost 6 bases, with 17 bases between them. In germline, CDR1 is SGHTA, CDR2 FQGNSA. CDR3 sequence: CASSPFLGGTNTIYF. CDR3 sequence (DNA): TGTGCCAGCAGCCCCTTTTTAGGGGGGACAAACACCATATATTTT.

Only a few counts were recorded for this clonotype. The chain is built from TRBV28 and TRBJ2-7; 10 bases agree with TRBD1. CDR3 length: 16 amino acids. Germline CDR1 MDHEN, CDR2 SYDVKM. Unmatched junction bases numbered 7, after V lost 3 bases and J lost 2 bases. The CDR3 DNA sequence: TGTGCCAGCAGTTTTTGGCCGGGACAGGGGACCTACGAGCAGTACTTC. This translates into CASSFWPGQGTYEQYF.

The chain uses TRBV27 and TRBJ1-5; D may be TRBD1 (6 bases). Germline V CDR1 and CDR2: MNHEY, SMNVEV (reference sequence). This CDR3 is built from 15 residues. The V gene lost 2 bases and the J gene lost 3 bases, with 11 bases spanning the gap. This CDR3 is CASSLAGAYNQPQHF. The CDR3 DNA reads TGTGCCAGCAGTTTAGCAGGGGCCTACAATCAGCCCCAGCATTTT.

In this sample, this clonotype turned up a few times. The V call is TRBV7-2, the J call TRBJ2-7; D is unresolved. The germline V gene has CDR1 SGHTA and CDR2 FQGNSA. Between the trimmed V and J ends, which lost 1 base and 6 bases, there was a span of 13 bases. The CDR3 is made up of 14 amino acids. The CDR3 loop is CASSLELLTAEQYF. CDR3 bases: TGTGCCAGCAGCTTAGAACTCCTGACCGCCGAGCAGTACTTC.

This clonotype has more than one count but fewer than ten. The chain uses TRBV27 and TRBJ1-3, with D possibly being TRBD1 (6 bases). V dropped 5 bases and J dropped 0 bases, with 8 bases sitting between them. Germline-derived CDR1 and CDR2 are MNHEY and SMNVEV (reference sequence). This CDR3 is built from 14 residues. This CDR3 reads CASSPTGSGNTIYF. CDR3 DNA: TGTGCCAGCAGTCCGACAGGCTCTGGAAACACCATATATTTT.

The gene calls are TRBV5-1 and TRBJ1-3, with D perhaps TRBD1 (6 bases). The CDR3 length is 15 residues. With 4 bases removed from V and 0 bases from J, the gap between germline ends came to 11 bases. CDR1 is SGHRS, CDR2 YFSETQ, per germline. Here the CDR3 reads CASSRSTGSGNTIYF. The CDR3 DNA reads TGCGCCAGCAGCCGGTCGACAGGCTCTGGAAACACCATATATTTT.

This clonotype was seen a handful of times. The V gene is TRBV20-1, the J gene TRBJ2-5, with 9 bases identical to TRBD2. This CDR3 contains 14 residues. CDR1 DFQATT and CDR2 SNEGSKA come from the germline V gene (reference sequence). V shed 0 bases and J 5 bases; nucleotides not matched to a gene: 4. For the CDR3, the DNA is TGCAGTGCTAGAGAGGCTAGCGGGACGGAGACCCAGTACTTC. Translating gives CSAREASGTETQYF.

There are a few counts of this clonotype. The chain has TRBV7-2 and TRBJ1-3, with 7 positions matching TRBD1. CDR3 length: 18 residues. Germline V gives CDR1 SGHTA, CDR2 FQGNSA. J gave up 2 bases and V 3 bases, and 13 bases lay outside the gene matches. The CDR3 is CASSLGLDRRPTGNTIYF. Here the CDR3 DNA reads TGTGCCAGCAGCTTGGGTTTGGACAGGAGACCTACTGGAAACACCATATATTTT.

This chain connects TRBV12-3 or TRBV12-4 to TRBJ1-2; D may be TRBD1 (5 bases). The CDR3 extends over 13 amino acids. The ends were cut back, 0 bases at V and 7 bases at J, with 9 bases in the middle. The CDR3 spells CASSLAGVGGYTF. CDR3 DNA sequence: TGTGCCAGCAGTTTAGCAGGGGTTGGTGGCTACACCTTC.